The 19 T cell receptor beta chains below all came from one sample that was sequenced in a study of regulatory T cells in long-lasting Graves disease (dated by TCRdb to the early 2020s). This specimen's time point label, interpreted: newly diagnosed GD, antithyroid drugs for less than 3 months. For both TCR sequencing and RNA sequencing, RNA was extracted from PBMCs in TRIzol. The library was generated by multiplex PCR. TCRdb shows the sequencer as Illumina HiSeq 4000. TCR beta libraries were built with iRepertoire HTBI primers and Arm-PCR amplification of CDR3 regions. In-frame beta chains were kept once TCRdb had trimmed the public reads at Q25 with fastp and called clones with MiXCR. CDR3 protein sequences are deduplicated, and each keeps its most common genes and DNA. The sample table shows 420,000 or so distinct CDR3 sequences, and over 15% are seen once. The top ten clonotypes cover 20% to 25% of the sample.

The data also belong to a second study, concerning T cells in Graves' hyperthyroidism and ophthalmopathy.

Sequencing was performed on peripheral blood mononuclear cells (PBMCs), taken at new diagnosis, from a patient treated with antithyroid drugs. Source of these receptors: a woman under 30 with Graves disease. Donor details come from another sample of the same person, matched by shared clones.

There are a few counts of this clonotype. The chain joins TRBV7-9 to TRBJ2-7, with D maybe TRBD2 (5 bases). This CDR3 spans 15 amino acids. Trimming shortened V by 1 base and J by 5 bases, and 15 bases separated the two germline ends. From germline, CDR1 is SEHNR and CDR2 FQNEAQ (reference sequence). CDR3: CASSLVEGNLDEQYF. The CDR3 coding sequence is TGTGCCAGCAGCTTAGTCGAGGGTAACCTCGACGAGCAGTACTTC.

This clonotype was observed a handful of times. This chain connects TRBV5-6 to TRBJ2-3; 10 nucleotides align to TRBD2. V lost 3 bases to trimming and J lost 2 bases; unmatched junction nucleotides: 9. The CDR3 has 17 residues. The germline gives CDR1 SGHDT, CDR2 YYEEEE. CDR3 residues: CASSYFLAGEVTDTQYF. DNA of the CDR3: TGTGCCAGCAGCTACTTTCTAGCGGGAGAGGTCACAGATACGCAGTATTTT.

This clonotype was seen repeatedly, ten times or more. J is TRBJ1-1 and V is TRBV20-1; no definite D call. Trimming cost V 5 bases and J 4 bases, with 17 bases left between them. Per germline, CDR1 DFQATT and CDR2 SNEGSKA (reference sequence). The CDR3 runs 14 residues. CDR3 residues: CSASRGGLTTEAFF. CDR3 DNA sequence: TGCAGTGCTTCCAGAGGAGGGCTAACCACTGAAGCTTTCTTT.

This clonotype has ten or more counts. The V call is TRBV20-1, the J call TRBJ2-7; D remains ambiguous. The CDR3 spans 12 residues. CDR1 and CDR2 (germline): DFQATT, SNEGSKA (reference sequence). Trimming stripped 1 base from V and 2 bases from J, with 6 bases between. The CDR3 region has the DNA TGCAGTGCTAGAGCCGGCCCCTACGAGCAGTACTTC. Translated, it gives CSARAGPYEQYF.

In this sample, this clonotype turned up many times. The chain recombines TRBV28 with TRBJ2-5; either TRBD1 or TRBD2 may supply D (5 bases each). The CDR3 runs to 13 residues. Trimming pared 5 bases from V and 5 bases from J, leaving 12 bases between. CDR1 and CDR2 from the germline V gene are MDHEN and SYDVKM. The CDR3 loop reads CASSDRDVETQYF. CDR3 sequence (DNA): TGTGCCAGCAGTGACCGGGACGTGGAGACCCAGTACTTC.

This clonotype was counted ten times or more. The chain uses TRBV12-3 or TRBV12-4 and TRBJ2-3, with a possible D match to TRBD1 (6 bases). V gave up 4 bases and J gave up 3 bases, with 14 bases separating them. The CDR3 sequence is 15 residues long. The CDR3 loop reads CASSSPFRGTDTQYF. CDR3 nucleotides: TGTGCCAGCAGTTCCCCGTTCAGGGGAACAGATACGCAGTATTTT.

V usage is TRBV28 and J usage is TRBJ2-4; a possible D gene is TRBD1 (6 bases). The ends were cut back, 5 bases at V and 4 bases at J, with 15 bases in the middle. The CDR3 extends over 15 amino acids. In germline, CDR1 is MDHEN, CDR2 SYDVKM. In DNA, the CDR3 is TGTGCCAGCAGTCCTCCTGGGGGCATGAAAAACATTCAGTACTTC. This gives the protein CASSPPGGMKNIQYF.

This clonotype was detected many times. The chain combines TRBV7-2 with TRBJ1-2; D is undetermined. The V gene lost 5 bases and the J gene lost 2 bases, with 9 bases spanning the gap. This CDR3 contains 13 residues. Germline values: CDR1 SGHTA, CDR2 FQGNSA. CDR3 sequence: CASSPDANYGYTF. CDR3 coding DNA: TGTGCCAGCAGCCCAGACGCCAACTATGGCTACACCTTC.

In this sample, this clonotype turned up a few times. The chain joins TRBV4-1 to TRBJ2-1, with 13 bases aligning to TRBD2. The V gene end was trimmed by 0 bases and the J gene end by 7 bases; junction bases not matched to a gene: 3. Germline CDR1 MGHRA, CDR2 YSYEKL. This CDR3 spans 16 amino acids. The CDR3 protein is CASSQELAGGGNEQFF. In DNA, the CDR3 is TGCGCCAGCAGCCAAGAACTAGCGGGAGGGGGGAATGAGCAGTTCTTC.

This clonotype has a count of ten or more. In nucleotides, the CDR3 is TGTGCCAGCAGTGCCCGGGACAGGGGAGCTTTCTTT. The encoded protein is CASSARDRGAFF. The chain recombines TRBV28 with TRBJ1-1, with 10 positions matching TRBD1. Losses at the gene ends were 5 bases for V and 10 bases for J; bases not matched to a gene: 4. CDR3 length: 12 amino acids. CDR1 MDHEN and CDR2 SYDVKM come from the germline V gene.

This clonotype was counted many times. V usage is TRBV11-2 and J usage is TRBJ2-5; unclear D gene. Germline V gene lookup returns CDR1 SGHAT and CDR2 FQNNGV. V was cut by 3 bases and J by 5 bases, with 7 bases left in between. CDR3 length: 12 amino acids. The CDR3 region has the DNA TGTGCCAGCAGCTTGGTTAAGGAGACCCAGTACTTC. Encoded protein: CASSLVKETQYF.

This clonotype was seen repeatedly, ten times or more. The rearrangement uses TRBV6-2 or TRBV6-3 and TRBJ2-7; the D gene could be TRBD1 or TRBD2 (5 bases each). V lost 1 base and J lost 2, with 12 bases in between. CDR1 MNHEY and CDR2 SVGEGT come from the germline V gene. This CDR3 is 15 amino acids long. The DNA for the CDR3 is TGTGCCAGCAGTTACTTCGGGGCGACGACCTACGAGCAGTACTTC. Protein product: CASSYFGATTYEQYF.

This clonotype was seen a handful of times. V usage is TRBV20-1 and J usage is TRBJ1-1; TRBD1 aligns across 8 bases. The trim removed 2 bases at V and 1 base at J, leaving 9 bases unmatched. This CDR3 spans 16 amino acids. CDR1 DFQATT and CDR2 SNEGSKA come from the germline V gene (reference sequence). DNA of the CDR3: TGCAGTGCTAGAATTGGACAGGGCGTAGGGAACACTGAAGCTTTCTTT. Translating gives CSARIGQGVGNTEAFF.

This clonotype was detected ten times or more. The V and J genes are TRBV6-1 and TRBJ2-7; D perhaps matches TRBD2 (5 bases). The germline V and J ends were trimmed by 6 bases and 4 bases, with 13 bases remaining between them. The CDR3 spans 13 residues. The germline gives CDR1 MNHNS, CDR2 SASEGT. In DNA, the CDR3 is TGTGCCAGCAGCCAAACGGGAACATACGAGCAGTACTTC. This encodes CASSQTGTYEQYF.

Comment on this clonotype: A read error is possible here, since a much larger clone lies one base away. The rearrangement links TRBV6-1 to TRBJ2-7, with TRBD1 matching 9 bases. The germline V gene has CDR1 MNHNS and CDR2 SASEGT. CDR3 length: 15 amino acids. The J segment lost 5 bases and the V segment lost 6 bases, leaving 11 bases of the junction unmatched. The CDR3 nucleotides read TGTGCCAGCAGCAACCGGGACAGGGAAAGGCACGAGCAGTACTTC. Translating gives CASSNRDRERHEQYF.

In this sample, this clonotype turned up many times. The chain joins TRBV6-2 or TRBV6-3 to TRBJ2-1; 14 bases fit TRBD2. V shed 5 bases, J shed 5 bases, and the junction held 8 bases outside the gene matches. CDR1 is MNHEY, CDR2 SVGEGT, per germline. The CDR3 is 17 residues long. The CDR3 DNA reads TGTGCCAGCAGTGGACTAGCGGGAGGACACGGAAACAATGAGCAGTTCTTC. Encoded protein: CASSGLAGGHGNNEQFF.

This clonotype was counted a few times. V and J are TRBV6-1 and TRBJ2-4, with TRBD1 identical over 10 bases. CDR1 is MNHNS and CDR2 is SASEGT in the germline V gene. This CDR3 region has 15 residues. Trimming removed 6 bases from V and 5 bases from J; junction bases left unmatched: 7. Here the CDR3 reads CASRAGTGVENIQYF. In DNA, the CDR3 is TGTGCCAGCAGGGCAGGGACAGGGGTTGAAAACATTCAGTACTTC.

The chain couples TRBV5-8 to TRBJ2-2; perhaps TRBD1 as D (6 bases). This CDR3 comprises 18 residues. Trimming removed 4 bases from V and 2 bases from J, with 21 bases in between. The V gene's germline CDR1 is SGHTS and CDR2 YDEGEE. The CDR3 sequence: CASSPSRPGRGNTGELFF. DNA for the CDR3: TGTGCCAGCAGCCCCAGTAGGCCCGGCAGGGGTAACACCGGGGAGCTGTTTTTT. Filled out from reference TRBV5-8 and TRBJ2-2, the complete variable domain reads EAGVTQSPTHLIKTRGQQATLRCSPISGHTSVYWYQQALGLGLQFLLWYDEGEERNRGNFPPRFSGRQFPNYSSELNVNALELEDSALYLCASSPSRPGRGNTGELFFGEGSRLTVL.

This clonotype was detected only a few times. The chain combines TRBV20-1 with TRBJ1-5; the D gene is possibly TRBD1 (6 bases). This CDR3 is 14 amino acids long. CDR1 and CDR2 from the germline V gene are DFQATT and SNEGSKA (reference sequence). Trimming took off 1 base at V and 2 bases at J, with 9 bases between the two ends. The CDR3 nucleotides are TGCAGTGCTAGAGTGGGACATGGCAATCAGCCCCAGCATTTT. It translates to CSARVGHGNQPQHF.